These T cell receptor beta chains were read from a single sample in a study of human thymus T cells. TCRdb's copy holds only in-frame clones and misses some; the assay was immunoSEQ multiplex PCR. Of some 57,000 clones listed, about 93% were seen once; the top ten hold around 5.4%. Material: blood. The receptors originated from a boy under three years old with a congenital heart defect but otherwise immunologically healthy. Each CDR3 is given with its conserved first and last residue. The D gene is left open where the match is weak. Not every row has a clone size; where given, it reads once, few, many or a size class.

TRBD2,TRBJ2-1,-,TRBV28,TGTGCCAGCAGTTTTGGGACTAGCGGGCCTCACAATGAGCAGTTCTTC,CASSFGTSGPHNEQFF
-,TRBJ1-1,-,TRBV27,TGTGCCAGCAGTTTAGGTCGGAACACTGAAGCTTTCTTT,CASSLGRNTEAFF
-,TRBJ2-7,-,TRBV19,TGTGCCAGTAGCGGGAGCTACGAGCAGTACTTC,CASSGSYEQYF
-,TRBJ2-3,-,TRBV7-9,TGTGCCAGCAGCTTAGATACGCAGTATTTT,CASSLDTQYF
-,TRBJ1-5,-,TRBV4-2,TGTGCCAGCAGCCAAGATTGGAATCAGCCCCAGCATTTT,CASSQDWNQPQHF
-,TRBJ2-6,once,TRBV5-1,TGCGCCAGCAGCTTGACGAGTTCCTCTGGGGCCAACGTCCTGACTTTC,CASSLTSSSGANVLTF
-,TRBJ2-7,-,TRBV10-3,TGTGCCATCAGCACCGGGACTGGTCGCTACGAGCAGTACTTC,CAISTGTGRYEQYF
TRBD2,TRBJ2-5,-,TRBV6-1,TGTGCCAGCAAACAAAACGGGGGGTCGGGGGAGACCCAGTACTTC,CASKQNGGSGETQYF
TRBD1,TRBJ1-1,-,TRBV7-2,TGTGCCAGCAGCTTATCCCGGGACAGGGTCAACACTGAAGCTTTCTTT,CASSLSRDRVNTEAFF
TRBD1,TRBJ2-7,-,TRBV2,TGTGCCAGCGATCGGGACAGGGGCCACGAGCAGTACTTC,CASDRDRGHEQYF
TRBD1,TRBJ1-1,-,TRBV5-5,TGTGCCAGCAGCTTAGTCCGGGACAGGGGGCCTGAAGCTTTCTTT,CASSLVRDRGPEAFF
TRBD2,TRBJ2-7,-,TRBV7-2,TGTGCCAGCAGCTTAGCAGCGGGGCGCCCCTCCTACGAGCAGTACTTC,CASSLAAGRPSYEQYF
-,TRBJ1-1,few,TRBV7-9,TGTGCCAGCCAGACACCCAACACTGAAGCTTTCTTT,CASQTPNTEAFF
TRBD1,TRBJ2-2,-,TRBV27,TGTGCCAGCAGTAATACTGGGACAGGGAATACCGGGGAGCTGTTTTTT,CASSNTGTGNTGELFF
TRBD1,TRBJ1-4,-,TRBV15,TGTGCCACCCGGAACCGGACAGGGGGCTCCCTTAATGAAAAACTGTTTTTT,CATRNRTGGSLNEKLFF